The 24 T cell receptor beta chains below were found in one sample sequenced in a study of CD8 T cells in ankylosing spondylitis. General study findings and limits: Blood of patients with ankylosing spondylitis appeared to be characterized by a TCR beta motif of seven or eight highly homologous variants.

No antigen has been identified for these receptors. TCRdb itself ran the 5' RACE reads through MiXCR, one entry per CDR3 protein. The table has just under 550,000 distinct CDR3 sequences, roughly 13% seen once. Sequenced material: blood, either unsorted or a sorted T cell fraction (not recorded which). All receptors derive from a male donor with ankylosing spondylitis.

The V gene is TRBV6-5, the J gene TRBJ1-1; 12 bases map to TRBD1. The CDR3 has 15 residues. The V and J ends lost 4 bases and 7 bases, in that order; junction bases with no gene match: 7. CDR1 and CDR2 (germline): MNHEY, SVGAGI. For the CDR3, the DNA is TGTGCCAGCAGTTCGCCGGGACAGGGGGCGAATGAAGCTTTCTTT. Its protein is CASSSPGQGANEAFF.

This chain's CDR3 is CASSLWGQDNQPQHF. Written as DNA, the CDR3 is TGTGCCAGCAGCTTGTGGGGACAAGACAATCAGCCCCAGCATTTT. The chain employs TRBV7-9 and TRBJ1-5; D possibly corresponds to TRBD1 (6 bases). This CDR3 is 15 amino acids long. From germline, CDR1 is SEHNR and CDR2 FQNEAQ (reference sequence). Trimming removed 3 bases at V and 3 bases at J, with 12 bases between.

The chain is built from TRBV4-1 and TRBJ2-1; 10 positions agree with TRBD2. V shed 0 bases, J shed 4 bases, and the junction held 6 bases outside the gene matches. Germline CDR1 MGHRA, CDR2 YSYEKL. The CDR3 consists of 17 residues. In DNA form, the CDR3 reads TGCGCCAGCAGCCAAGAGAGCGGGAGGGCATCTTACAATGAGCAGTTCTTC. As protein: CASSQESGRASYNEQFF.

CDR3 nucleotides: TGTGCCAGCAGCCAAGATGGGGGAGGGTTCGGTCAGCCCCAGCATTTT. Translating gives CASSQDGGGFGQPQHF. This chain links TRBV3-1 with TRBJ1-5; D might be TRBD1 (5 bases). Germline V gene sequence: CDR1 LGHDT, CDR2 YNNKEL (reference sequence). Trimming stripped 0 bases from V and 6 bases from J, with 15 bases between. This CDR3 is built from 16 residues.

CDR3 sequence (DNA): TGTGCCAGCAGCACACCCGGGGGTAGCAACACAGATACGCAGTATTTT. It yields the protein CASSTPGGSNTDTQYF. This chain uses TRBV12-3 or TRBV12-4 with TRBJ2-3; D is perhaps TRBD2 (6 bases). Trimming removed 6 bases from V and 2 bases from J, with 18 bases in between. The CDR3 contains 16 residues.

The gene calls are TRBV4-1 and TRBJ1-1, with D possibly TRBD1 on 5 matching bases. This CDR3 contains 17 residues. With 0 bases removed from V and 5 bases from J, the gap between germline ends came to 19 bases. The germline V gene encodes CDR1 MGHRA and CDR2 YSYEKL. CDR3 sequence: CASSQDSDPRGETEAFF. In DNA form, the CDR3 reads TGCGCCAGCAGCCAAGATTCGGACCCCCGAGGGGAAACTGAAGCTTTCTTT.

The chain recombines TRBV12-3 or TRBV12-4 with TRBJ2-1; 16 nucleotides line up with TRBD2. V was clipped by 5 bases and J by 7 bases; unmatched bases: 5. The CDR3 sequence is 16 residues long. CDR3: CASSQGLAGGGNEQFF. Here the CDR3 DNA reads TGTGCCAGCAGTCAGGGACTAGCGGGAGGGGGGAATGAGCAGTTCTTC.

In this sample, this clonotype turned up a few times. The V and J genes are TRBV2 and TRBJ1-1, with TRBD1 as a possible D gene (6 bases). Looked up from germline, CDR1 is SNHLY and CDR2 is FYNNEI. The CDR3 spans 17 residues. Trimming cost V 0 bases and J 0 bases, with 14 bases left between them. This CDR3 is CASSEASYGGVNTEAFF. DNA of the CDR3: TGTGCCAGCAGTGAAGCTTCCTACGGGGGCGTGAACACTGAAGCTTTCTTT.

This clonotype has a handful of counts. The rearrangement uses TRBV7-8 and TRBJ2-7; no definite D call. Germline lookup yields CDR1 SGHVS and CDR2 FQNEAQ. The V and J ends lost 5 bases and 2 bases respectively, with 16 bases between them. CDR3 length: 15 amino acids. CDR3 bases: TGTGCCAGCAGCCCGTCAGCAGGTCTAACCTACGAGCAGTACTTC. Protein: CASSPSAGLTYEQYF.

This clonotype was counted a few times. The V call is TRBV24-1, the J call TRBJ2-1; no clear D. CDR1 and CDR2 from the germline V gene are KGHDR and SFDVKD. V was pared by 3 bases and J by 8 bases, with 13 bases between. The CDR3 is 14 residues long. Written as DNA, the CDR3 is TGTGCCACCAGTGATCGGAGCCCGGCCGATGAGCAGTTCTTC. Its protein is CATSDRSPADEQFF.

The V gene is TRBV20-1, the J gene TRBJ1-1; maybe TRBD1 (5 bases). Trimming shortened V by 3 bases and J by 4 bases, and 12 bases separated the two germline ends. The CDR3 length is 13 residues. The germline V gene has CDR1 DFQATT and CDR2 SNEGSKA (reference sequence). CDR3 sequence reads: CSAREGWSTEAFF. The CDR3 DNA is TGCAGTGCTAGGGAGGGGTGGAGCACTGAAGCTTTCTTT.

The V and J genes are TRBV10-3 and TRBJ1-4; D might be TRBD1 (6 bases). The CDR3 length is 14 residues. The germline V and J ends were trimmed by 4 bases and 4 bases, with 10 bases remaining between them. The V gene's germline CDR1 is ENHRY and CDR2 SYGVKD. The CDR3 DNA sequence: TGTGCCATCAGTGGGACAGCCAGTAATGAAAAACTGTTTTTT. This codes for CAISGTASNEKLFF.

The V gene is TRBV5-1, the J gene TRBJ2-3; the D gene is possibly TRBD2 (6 bases). The germline V gene has CDR1 SGHRS and CDR2 YFSETQ. There are 15 residues in the CDR3. The V end lost 0 bases, the J end lost 5 bases, and 13 bases lay between the germline ends. The CDR3 sequence is CASSLAGVTGDTQYF. In DNA, the CDR3 is TGCGCCAGCAGCTTGGCGGGGGTGACGGGAGATACGCAGTATTTT. The whole variable domain, remainder taken from reference TRBV5-1 and TRBJ2-3, is KAGVTQTPRYLIKTRGQQVTLSCSPISGHRSVSWYQQTPGQGLQFLFEYFSETQRNKGNFPGRFSGRQFSNSRSEMNVSTLELGDSALYLCASSLAGVTGDTQYFGPGTRLTVL.

This clonotype showed up just a few times. V gene TRBV20-1 combines with J gene TRBJ2-1; weak D call: TRBD2 (6 bases). The CDR3 length is 16 residues. CDR1 and CDR2 (germline): DFQATT, SNEGSKA (reference sequence). V shed 0 bases and J shed 5 bases, with 17 bases lying between them. Written as DNA, the CDR3 is TGCAGTGCTAGAGACCAGTGGAGGGAGCCCAACAATGAGCAGTTCTTC. As protein: CSARDQWREPNNEQFF.

Here the CDR3 DNA reads TGTGCCAGCAGTTTGGGAGGGGCACATATCCCACTACGTGAGGAGCAGTACTTC. Its protein is CASSLGGAHIPLREEQYF. The chain uses TRBV12-3 or TRBV12-4 and TRBJ2-7; TRBD2 matches 7 bases. With 3 bases clipped from V and 7 bases from J, the junction kept 21 bases outside the gene matches. The length of the CDR3 is 18 residues.

This clonotype has more than one count but fewer than ten. V gene TRBV10-2 combines with J gene TRBJ2-1; 10 nucleotides match TRBD2. Germline V gives CDR1 WSHSY, CDR2 SAAADI. The V segment lost 1 base and the J segment 7 bases; nucleotides outside the gene matches: 4. The CDR3 is made up of 15 amino acids. The CDR3 DNA sequence: TGCGCCAGCAGTGAGTATCGAGCGGGAGGGAATGAGCAGTTCTTC. This translates into CASSEYRAGGNEQFF.

A few counts support this clonotype. The gene calls are TRBV5-1 and TRBJ2-3, with a tentative D call TRBD1 (6 bases). Germline V gene lookup returns CDR1 SGHRS and CDR2 YFSETQ. V shed 5 bases and J shed 14 bases, with 24 bases lying between them. The CDR3 runs 14 residues. The CDR3 loop is CASRYEAGTPLMYF. Written as DNA, the CDR3 is TGCGCCAGCAGATACGAAGCCGGGACACCTCTAATGTATTTT.

This clonotype has just a few counts. The J gene is TRBJ2-1, the V gene TRBV25-1; D call uncertain. The germline V gene encodes CDR1 MGHDK and CDR2 SYGVNS. The CDR3 contains 16 residues. V was cut by 6 bases and J by 5 bases, with 20 bases left in between. The CDR3 nucleotides are TGTGCCAGCAGAGACTCAAGGGCGGACCCAAACAATGAGCAGTTCTTC. It specifies CASRDSRADPNNEQFF.

This clonotype was counted only a few times. The genes are TRBV9 and TRBJ2-2, with D maybe TRBD2 (6 bases). Germline V gene sequence: CDR1 SGDLS, CDR2 YYNGEE. V was shortened by 4 bases and J by 6 bases, with 19 bases between the two germline ends. The CDR3 extends over 16 amino acids. CDR3 protein: CASSPGPGLPAGELFF. DNA of the CDR3: TGTGCCAGCAGCCCCGGTCCGGGACTCCCCGCCGGGGAGCTGTTTTTT.

This clonotype has just a few counts. The V and J genes are TRBV27 and TRBJ2-1; unclear D gene. This CDR3 is 13 amino acids long. From germline, CDR1 is MNHEY and CDR2 SMNVEV (reference sequence). Between the trimmed V and J ends, which lost 4 bases and 6 bases, there was a span of 10 bases. This CDR3 is CASSSPYPNEQFF. CDR3 nucleotide sequence: TGTGCCAGCAGTTCCCCCTATCCCAATGAGCAGTTCTTC.

The chain uses TRBV6-5 and TRBJ1-2, with D possibly being TRBD1 (5 bases). The length of the CDR3 is 14 residues. Trimming cost V 4 bases and J 2 bases, with 11 bases left between them. CDR1 and CDR2 from the germline V gene are MNHEY and SVGAGI. The CDR3 is CASSFPPGNYGYTF. In DNA, the CDR3 is TGTGCCAGCAGTTTCCCCCCAGGGAACTATGGCTACACCTTC.

The chain recombines TRBV2 with TRBJ2-7; D possibly corresponds to TRBD2 (5 bases). V dropped 2 bases and J dropped 3 bases, with 11 bases sitting between them. This CDR3 contains 14 residues. Germline CDR1 is SNHLY and CDR2 is FYNNEI. CDR3 sequence (DNA): TGTGCCAGCAGTGAACGCGGGCCCATCTACGAGCAGTACTTC. Amino acids: CASSERGPIYEQYF.

This chain uses TRBV6-6 with TRBJ2-3, with D unclear. CDR1 and CDR2 (germline): MNHNY, SVGAGI (reference sequence). The CDR3 is 12 amino acids. V was shortened by 6 bases and J by 4 bases, with 8 bases between the two germline ends. CDR3 nucleotide sequence: TGTGCCAGCAGCCCTATGGCAGATACGCAGTATTTT. It yields the protein CASSPMADTQYF.

The chain employs TRBV7-9 and TRBJ2-1; 7 bases are shared with TRBD2. V shed 6 bases and J 7 bases; nucleotides not matched to a gene: 18. This CDR3 has 17 amino acids. Germline CDR1 reads SEHNR; CDR2 reads FQNEAQ (reference sequence). This CDR3 reads CASRSLAWEGLGNEQFF. CDR3 nucleotides: TGTGCCAGCAGATCGTTAGCGTGGGAGGGCCTAGGGAATGAGCAGTTCTTC.